There are many counts of the clone carrying this T cell receptor (beta chain). Its antigen is unidentified. TCRdb called the reads again in MiXCR, with one record for every CDR3 protein. Counted here are around 300,000 distinct CDR3 sequences, roughly 23% occurring once; the ten biggest clones make up 11% to 15%. This record comes from a study of T cell repertoires in cytomegalovirus infection. As for the study in general: A matching HLA type, together with CMV infection, was signaled by public TCR beta signatures. General study points: HLA-C-restricted CMV-specific TCR beta clonotypes prevailed in the ex vivo response. Cumulative frequency of public TCR beta families picked out carriers of CMV plus the relevant HLA.

Germline CDR1 reads SGHTA; CDR2 reads FQGNSA. The ends were cut back, 4 bases at V and 2 bases at J, with 8 bases in the middle. This CDR3 is built from 13 residues. Source material: PBMCs. This sequence joins TRBV7-2 and TRBJ2-5; weak D call: TRBD2 (6 bases). This clonotype was obtained from a human donor in good health (CMV status not recorded). Some clones in this sample may be carry-over from other donors' samples. CDR3 sequence: CASSWDSQETQYF. The CDR3 nucleotides read TGTGCCAGCAGCTGGGACTCACAAGAGACCCAGTACTTC.